This T cell receptor (beta chain) was retrieved from a study of CD8 T cells in ankylosing spondylitis. Germline-derived CDR1 and CDR2 are SGHRS and YFSETQ. V gave up 0 bases and J gave up 5 bases, with 22 bases separating them. This CDR3 spans 18 amino acids. This clonotype was counted at least ten times. No antigen is known for it. Notes on the study in general: Among TCR beta sequences, a motif of several highly homologous variants appeared characteristic of ankylosing spondylitis blood. Significantly higher representation of disease-linked clones was reported for matched ankylosing spondylitis synovial fluid. Previous work reported some of these motif variants in the synovial fluid and blood of reactive arthritis.

TCRdb itself ran the 5' RACE reads through MiXCR, one entry per CDR3 protein. The sample carries a few hundred thousand distinct CDR3 sequences, about 10% recorded once. Material for sequencing was blood, either unsorted or a sorted T cell fraction (not recorded which). V usage is TRBV5-1 and J usage is TRBJ2-3; D is uncertain. The sequence derives from a male donor with ankylosing spondylitis or in good health (not recorded which). This chain's CDR3 is CASSLEPPGATAGDTQYF. In DNA, the CDR3 is TGCGCCAGCAGCTTGGAGCCCCCGGGCGCCACAGCTGGAGATACGCAGTATTTT.